Presented here are 8 T cell receptor beta chains from one specimen sequenced in a study of cytomegalovirus exposure and HLA in healthy donors. PCR primers comprised 60 Vbeta and 13 Jbeta primers. The repertoire was sequenced with immunoSEQ multiplex PCR; TCRdb's copy has only in-frame clones and lacks some. The sample totals around 160,000 clones. The sample taken for sequencing was PBMCs. The receptor set was obtained from a woman between 45 and 65 years old in good health and CMV-seronegative.

The CDR3 here is CASSPTGLEQYF. The CDR3 nucleotides read TGTGCCAGCAGCCCGACAGGGCTCGAGCAGTACTTC. This chain links TRBV13 with TRBJ2-7; 7 bases are shared with TRBD1. The CDR3 contains 12 residues. Germline CDR1 and CDR2: PRHDT and FYEKMQ (reference sequence). Unmatched junction bases numbered 4, after V lost 5 bases and J lost 6 bases. The full variable domain, its missing parts supplied by reference TRBV13 and TRBJ2-7, is AAGVIQSPRHLIKEKRETATLKCYPIPRHDTVYWYQQGPGQDPQFLISFYEKMQSDKGSIPDRFSAQQFSDYHSELNMSSLELGDSALYFCASSPTGLEQYFGPGTRLTVT.

This chain links TRBV6-1 with TRBJ1-5; D might be TRBD1 (6 bases). Deletions cut 6 bases from V and 1 base from J, with 13 bases between. CDR1 is MNHNS, CDR2 SASEGT, per germline. This CDR3 spans 15 amino acids. The CDR3 sequence: CASSVQGLSNQPQHF. The CDR3 coding sequence is TGTGCCAGCAGCGTTCAGGGGTTAAGCAATCAGCCCCAGCATTTT.

The chain employs TRBV10-3 and TRBJ2-2; maybe TRBD1 (6 bases). Germline V gene data show CDR1 as ENHRY and CDR2 as SYGVKD. The CDR3 extends over 15 amino acids. Trimming removed 7 bases at V and 1 base at J, with 13 bases between. DNA of the CDR3: TGTGCCATCACAAAGGGGGACGGGAACACCGGGGAGCTGTTTTTT. This gives the protein CAITKGDGNTGELFF.

V gene TRBV2 combines with J gene TRBJ2-3, with D hard to call. CDR1 and CDR2 from the germline V gene are SNHLY and FYNNEI. The germline V and J ends were trimmed by 7 bases and 6 bases, with 14 bases remaining between them. The CDR3 runs to 13 residues. CDR3 in amino acids: CASIYYGDDTQYF. CDR3 coding DNA: TGTGCCAGCATATATTATGGAGACGATACGCAGTATTTT.

V is TRBV7-9 and J is TRBJ2-3, with 8 bases lining up with TRBD1. The junction had 5 bases not matched to a gene; V was cut back by 4 bases and J by 2 bases. There are 15 residues in the CDR3. CDR1 and CDR2 from the germline V gene are SEHNR and FQNEAQ (reference sequence). CDR3: CASSSRTGPTDTQYF. The CDR3 DNA reads as TGTGCCAGCAGCTCAAGGACAGGGCCCACAGATACGCAGTATTTT.

J is TRBJ2-1 and V is TRBV29-1; no clear D gene. Germline values: CDR1 SQVTM, CDR2 ANQGSEA. Trimming cost V 8 bases and J 2 bases, with 13 bases left between them. The CDR3 runs 13 residues. CDR3 DNA sequence: TGCAGCTTCCGACTCCTTGCCTACAATGAGCAGTTCTTC. Amino acid sequence: CSFRLLAYNEQFF.

The V call is TRBV6-6, the J call TRBJ1-1; 7 bases are a match to TRBD1. The CDR3 loop spans 15 amino acids. Trimming took 6 bases from V and 0 from J; bases not matched to a gene: 7. Germline assignment: CDR1 MNHNY and CDR2 SVGAGI (reference sequence). The CDR3, as DNA: TGTGCCAGCAGATATCCCGGGACAGTGAACACTGAAGCTTTCTTT. It yields the protein CASRYPGTVNTEAFF.

The chain has TRBV19 and TRBJ1-3, with TRBD1 as a possible D gene (6 bases). Per germline, CDR1 LNHDA and CDR2 SQIVND (reference sequence). V was shortened by 8 bases and J by 6 bases, with 11 bases between the two germline ends. This CDR3 region has 12 residues. This CDR3 is CASCGQPNTIYF. In nucleotides, the CDR3 is TGTGCCAGTTGCGGACAGCCAAACACCATATATTTT.